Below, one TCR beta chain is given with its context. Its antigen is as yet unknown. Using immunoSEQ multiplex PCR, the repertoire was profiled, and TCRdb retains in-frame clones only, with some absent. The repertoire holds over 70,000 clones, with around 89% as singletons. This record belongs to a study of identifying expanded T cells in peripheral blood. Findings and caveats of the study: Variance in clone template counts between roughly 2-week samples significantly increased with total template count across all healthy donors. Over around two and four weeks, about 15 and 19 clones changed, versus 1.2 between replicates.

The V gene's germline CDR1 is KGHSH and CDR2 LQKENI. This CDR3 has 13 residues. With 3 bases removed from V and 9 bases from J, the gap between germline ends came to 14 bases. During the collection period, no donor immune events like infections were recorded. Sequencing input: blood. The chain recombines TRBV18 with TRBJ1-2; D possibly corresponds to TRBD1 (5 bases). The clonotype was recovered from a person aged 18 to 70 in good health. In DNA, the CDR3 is TGTGCCAGCTCACCCTCCCAGGGTGATCGCTACACCTTC. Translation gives CASSPSQGDRYTF.